A selection of T cell receptor beta chains follows, all from one sample in a study of liver allograft versus peripheral blood T cells. In TCRdb, the reads were re-called with MiXCR into one record per CDR3 protein. Of approximately 9,300 distinct CDR3 sequences in the sample, around 20% were seen once. The receptor set was obtained from a human patient who had a liver transplant. The graft donor may have contributed some T cells. CDR3s include the opening cysteine and the closing phenylalanine or tryptophan. A D gene is named only where the DNA matches it firmly. Not all rows give a size; the values are once, few, many and, for expanded clones, a class.

TGTGCCAGCAGTCTGGACAGGAGTTCCTACGAGCAGTACTTC CASSLDRSSYEQYF TRBD1 - TRBJ2-7 TRBV9 14
TGTGCCACCAGTGATAACGACGGGCCCCAGCATTTT CATSDNDGPQHF - many TRBJ1-5 TRBV24-1 12
TGCAGTGCCCGGATGAGAGTTCGCGAGCAGTACTTC CSARMRVREQYF - - TRBJ2-7 TRBV20-1 12
TGTGCCTGGAGTTCCGCCGGGACACCACGTTTT CAWSSAGTPRF - many TRBJ1-4 TRBV30 11
TGTGCCAGCTCACCAAGCCCAGGGTTAGACGGGACTGAAGCTTTCTTT CASSPSPGLDGTEAFF - medium-sized TRBJ1-1 TRBV18 16
TGTGCCAGCAGTTACTCGACTACCCTAATAGCGGGGGGGCAGTGGAATGAGCAGTTCTTC CASSYSTTLIAGGQWNEQFF TRBD2 few TRBJ2-1 TRBV6-2/TRBV6-3 20
TGTGCCAGCAGTTATGGACAGGCCGACAATCAGCCCCAGCATTTT CASSYGQADNQPQHF TRBD1 many TRBJ1-5 TRBV6-6 15
TGTGCCAGCAGCTTAGCTGGGGGTCAGTACACTGAAGCTTTCTTT CASSLAGGQYTEAFF - medium-sized TRBJ1-1 TRBV7-2 15
TGTGCCAGCACCCCCCAGGGAGGGACTAATGAAAAACTGTTTTTT CASTPQGGTNEKLFF - many TRBJ1-4 TRBV19 15
TGTGCCAGCTCACCGGGGGTCTTGGGGAACACCGGGGAGCTGTTTTTT CASSPGVLGNTGELFF - many TRBJ2-2 TRBV18 16
TGTGCCAGCAGTTCCTTGAGGTTCCTCTATGGCTACACCTTC CASSSLRFLYGYTF - - TRBJ1-2 TRBV28 14
TGCAGTGCCTCCCCGGGGTACATGAACACTGAAGCTTTCTTT CSASPGYMNTEAFF - few TRBJ1-1 TRBV20-1 14
TGTGCCAGCAGCGTAGGGGCTAGCGGGGGAGGAACAGATACGCAGTATTTT CASSVGASGGGTDTQYF TRBD2 - TRBJ2-3 TRBV9 17
TGTGCCAGCTCACCACTTGACGGTGTCAAAGCTTTCTTT CASSPLDGVKAFF - medium-sized TRBJ1-1 TRBV18 13
TGTGCCAGTAGTATAAGCTGGGGGACTGAAGCTTTCTTT CASSISWGTEAFF - medium-sized TRBJ1-1 TRBV19 13
TGTGCCACCAGGAGGAGCAGGTTTAACACCGGGGAGCTGTTTTTT CATRRSRFNTGELFF - few TRBJ2-2 TRBV15 15
TGTGCCAGCAGTAAAACAGGAGCCTACGAGCAGTACTTC CASSKTGAYEQYF - - TRBJ2-7 TRBV25-1 13
TGTGCCAGCAGCTTAGGGCAGGGCACTGAAGCTTTCTTT CASSLGQGTEAFF - medium-sized TRBJ1-1 TRBV7-2 13
TGTGCCACCAGTGATTTACGGGGGCAAGCTTTCTTT CATSDLRGQAFF - medium-sized TRBJ1-1 TRBV24-1 12
TGTGCCAGCAGCTTGCGTTCAGGGCTCGAACAGCCCCAGCATTTT CASSLRSGLEQPQHF - - TRBJ1-5 TRBV5-5 15
TGTGCCATCAGTGGACAGAGGCACGGGGAGCTGTTTTTT CAISGQRHGELFF - many TRBJ2-2 TRBV10-3 13
TGTGCCAGCAGACCTACTTGGGACAGGGGGGATGGCTACACCTTC CASRPTWDRGDGYTF TRBD1 few TRBJ1-2 TRBV6-5 15
TGTGCCAGCTCTCGGGAGGTTTCCTCCCATTATGGCTACACCTTC CASSREVSSHYGYTF - medium-sized TRBJ1-2 TRBV18 15
TGTGCCAGTAGTATATCGGGTGGAGATGGCTACACCTTC CASSISGGDGYTF - medium-sized TRBJ1-2 TRBV19 13
TGTGCTAGTGGTTTAGATCCATCGGGCTATGGCTACACCTTC CASGLDPSGYGYTF - few TRBJ1-2 TRBV12-5 14
TGTGCCAGCAGTTACTCGAACGAAATCTATGGCTACACCTTC CASSYSNEIYGYTF - many TRBJ1-2 TRBV6-6 14
TGTGCCAGCAGCCCATCGTCCTACGAGCAGTACTTC CASSPSSYEQYF - - TRBJ2-7 TRBV7-9 12
TGCAGTGCGGTCTCGGGGGGGAACACTGAAGCTTTCTTT CSAVSGGNTEAFF - - TRBJ1-1 TRBV20-1 13
TGTGCCAGCAGTTACTCCGGGACAGCCATCTTC CASSYSGTAIF TRBD1 medium-sized TRBJ1-2 TRBV6-5 11